The 13 T cell receptor beta chains below come from one sample, sequenced in a study of blood T cell repertoires in COVID-19. Profiled with immunoSEQ multiplex PCR; TCRdb holds only in-frame clones, not every one. The table records 85,000 to 90,000 clones, roughly 76% of them present only once. Material: peripheral blood. These receptors came from a woman of 80 years or more with active or convalescent COVID-19.

The chain combines TRBV7-9 with TRBJ2-3; D is unresolved. Germline V gene lookup returns CDR1 SEHNR and CDR2 FQNEAQ (reference sequence). The CDR3 length is 12 residues. Deletions cut 5 bases from V and 2 bases from J, with 5 bases between. The CDR3 DNA reads as TGTGCCAGCAGCCCAAACACAGATACGCAGTATTTT. Its protein product is CASSPNTDTQYF. Full variable domain (missing parts from reference TRBV7-9 and TRBJ2-3): DTGVSQNPRHKITKRGQNVTFRCDPISEHNRLYWYRQTLGQGPEFLTYFQNEAQLEKSRLLSDRFSAERPKGSFSTLEIQRTEQGDSAMYLCASSPNTDTQYFGPGTRLTVL.

Here the CDR3 reads CASSRSITDTQYF. CDR3 coding DNA: TGTGCCAGCAGCCGGTCTATCACAGATACGCAGTATTTT. The chain employs TRBV7-2 and TRBJ2-3; D is unresolved. V lost 5 bases and J 2 bases, leaving 8 bases between the germline ends. This CDR3 comprises 13 residues. Per the germline V gene, CDR1 is SGHTA and CDR2 is FQGNSA.

The V call is TRBV6-1, the J call TRBJ1-2; 10 bases align to TRBD1. There are 14 residues in the CDR3. After removal of 1 base from V and 6 bases from J, the junction contained 2 bases not matched to a gene. The germline CDR1 and CDR2 sequences are MNHNS and SASEGT. The CDR3 loop reads CASSEVGQGNGYTF. In DNA, the CDR3 is TGTGCCAGCAGTGAAGTGGGACAGGGGAATGGCTACACCTTC.

This chain links TRBV5-1 with TRBJ1-5, with D possibly matching TRBD1 (6 bases). The germline CDR1 and CDR2 sequences are SGHRS and YFSETQ. The V end was cut by 7 bases, the J end by 0 bases, with 8 bases between. CDR3 length equals 13 residues. The CDR3 reads CASRTDSNQPQHF. The CDR3 nucleotides read TGCGCCAGCCGGACAGATAGCAATCAGCCCCAGCATTTT.

The chain recombines TRBV5-6 with TRBJ2-3; TRBD1 matches 8 bases. Germline V gene sequence: CDR1 SGHDT, CDR2 YYEEEE. Trimming took 1 base from V and 2 from J; bases not matched to a gene: 6. This CDR3 has 16 amino acids. CDR3 nucleotide sequence: TGTGCCAGCAGCTTGAGGACAGGGTGGAACACAGATACGCAGTATTTT. Encoded protein: CASSLRTGWNTDTQYF.

J is TRBJ2-5 and V is TRBV21-1; the table's D call, TRBD2, was not checked against the DNA. TRBV21-1 is given as a pseudogene. This CDR3 spans 16 amino acids. CDR3 amino acids: CASSRDRDCLQETQYF. As DNA, the CDR3 is TGTGCCAGCAGCCGAGACCGGGACTGCCTCCAAGAGACCCAGTACTTC.

The chain has TRBV7-3 and TRBJ2-7; 8 bases map to TRBD1. With 5 bases clipped from V and 0 bases from J, the junction kept 9 bases outside the gene matches. Germline V gene sequence: CDR1 SGHTA, CDR2 FQGTGA. The CDR3 runs to 16 residues. CDR3 coding DNA: TGTGCCAGCAGCGACCTCCGGACAGGGAGCTCCTACGAGCAGTACTTC. This gives the protein CASSDLRTGSSYEQYF.

This clone has just a few counts. Mismatch with germline at one junction end may stem from a read error. The CDR3 DNA reads as TGTGCCAGCTCACCACCCAGTCTTCGCAGAGGAAATACCATATATTTT. It codes for CASSPPSLRRGNTIYF. V gene TRBV18 combines with J gene TRBJ1-3, with D uncertain. This CDR3 comprises 16 residues. Looked up from germline, CDR1 is KGHSH and CDR2 is LQKENI.

This clone was seen a single time. The chain employs TRBV28 and TRBJ1-5, with TRBD1 matching 11 bases. The CDR3 totals 15 residues. CDR1 is MDHEN, CDR2 SYDVKM, per germline. Trimming took 7 bases from V and 6 from J; bases not matched to a gene: 8. The CDR3 spells CASMAGGQGVQPQHF. CDR3 DNA sequence: TGTGCCAGCATGGCCGGGGGACAGGGGGTTCAGCCCCAGCATTTT.

This chain links TRBV4-2 with TRBJ2-2, with D perhaps matching TRBD2 (5 bases). The CDR3 covers 15 residues. Deletions cut 3 bases from V and 5 bases from J, with 13 bases between. In germline, CDR1 is LGHNA, CDR2 YNFKEQ. The CDR3: CASSQLADFTGELFF. The CDR3 DNA is TGTGCCAGCAGCCAGCTAGCCGATTTTACCGGGGAGCTGTTTTTT.

The chain combines TRBV6-6 with TRBJ1-2, with 9 bases aligning to TRBD1. The junction had 4 bases not matched to a gene; V was cut back by 2 bases and J by 6 bases. The CDR3 has 14 amino acids. From germline, CDR1 is MNHNY and CDR2 SVGAGI (reference sequence). In DNA, the CDR3 is TGTGCCAGCAGTTACCGGGACAGGGAAGATGGCTACACCTTC. It specifies CASSYRDREDGYTF.

The chain links TRBV5-1 to TRBJ2-3, with TRBD1 as a possible D gene (6 bases). The CDR3 loop spans 16 amino acids. Germline CDR1 reads SGHRS; CDR2 reads YFSETQ. Between the trimmed V and J ends, which lost 4 bases and 3 bases, there was a span of 18 bases. In DNA, the CDR3 is TGCGCCAGCAGCACAGGGACCTGGGAAAGGACAGATACGCAGTATTTT. This codes for CASSTGTWERTDTQYF.

The chain carries TRBV5-6 and TRBJ1-3; D remains unclear. V lost 0 bases and J 0 bases, leaving 10 bases between the germline ends. CDR3 size: 16 residues. Germline V gives CDR1 SGHDT, CDR2 YYEEEE. The CDR3 coding sequence is TGTGCCAGCAGCTTGGCTGTATTTTTCTCTGGAAACACCATATATTTT. This encodes CASSLAVFFSGNTIYF.